Listed here is a single T cell receptor (beta chain). Its recognized antigen is unknown. Base qualities are not recorded, but no much larger clone differs from it by a single base. Looking up the germline V gene yields CDR1 SGHTS and CDR2 YDEGEE. Inclusive of the bounding cysteine and phenylalanine, the CDR3 is 16 residues long. Only the CDR3 part of the read is kept: 48 bases, read in frame from the first base. V is cut back by 0 bases and J by 2 bases, with 4 bases in the junction unmatched. The selected pancreatic ductal adenocarcinoma patients had received surgery without neoadjuvant therapy. Peripheral blood was collected in heparin tubes, and PBMCs were then isolated from the blood with a histopaque density gradient and cryopreserved in around 10% DMSO. Using the DNeasy Blood and Tissue Kit with Proteinase K and RNase treatment, genomic DNA was extracted from about 7 PBMC and roughly 10 flash-frozen tumor specimens.

TCR beta CDR3 regions were amplified from genomic DNA using the immunoSEQ hsTCRB kit. An Illumina HiSeq system was used to carry out high-throughput TRB CDR3 sequencing. Per the authors' processing: Sequencing reads were analyzed with the immunoSEQ software, and nonproductive sequences with premature stops or frame-shifts were excluded. Clonality of the repertoire was calculated as one minus Shannon entropy normalized by log2 of the number of unique productive sequences. The clones in this table, taken by TCRdb from immuneACCESS, are in-frame only. Not every clone is retained; where verified, under half of the shortfall comes from an unresolved V gene, and the cause of the rest is unknown. For V, J and clone size, that table is used; D and trimming come from the DNA. The sample contains 9,000 to 15,000 clones, roughly 88% of them found a single time. The top ten constitute roughly 18% of the sample.

This sample was included in a study of T cells in pancreatic ductal adenocarcinoma (dated by TCRdb to 2016 to 2017). Describing the broader study: Surgically resected pancreatic ductal adenocarcinoma specimens were analyzed for the quantity, spatial distribution, and characteristics of both suppressive cells and tumor-infiltrating CD8+ T cells, an effort aimed at clarifying the adaptive T-cell response occurring naturally. Overall study results and their limits: Comparisons of clonality between tumor and blood may be biased because tumors are enriched in CD45RO+ effector T cells rather than naive T cells, which biases the comparison toward lower diversity. Because inoperable disease is present at presentation in most pancreatic cancer patients, the resected cohort was biased toward the minority with early-stage disease. More total productive templates and around 8-fold more unique clonotypes were found in blood samples than in tumor samples. T-cell clonality did not differ significantly between tumor and blood, with mean clonality about 0.1 in tumors and around 0.07 in blood.

The sample consisted of PBMCs. This TCR derives from a human donor with pancreatic ductal adenocarcinoma. The receptor chain draws on TRBV5-8 and TRBJ2-1; TRBD2 lines up with 8 middle nucleotides. The CDR3 protein: CASSLAGRGAYNEQFF. The DNA reads TGTGCCAGCAGCTTGGCCGGGCGGGGGGCCTACAATGAGCAGTTCTTC.